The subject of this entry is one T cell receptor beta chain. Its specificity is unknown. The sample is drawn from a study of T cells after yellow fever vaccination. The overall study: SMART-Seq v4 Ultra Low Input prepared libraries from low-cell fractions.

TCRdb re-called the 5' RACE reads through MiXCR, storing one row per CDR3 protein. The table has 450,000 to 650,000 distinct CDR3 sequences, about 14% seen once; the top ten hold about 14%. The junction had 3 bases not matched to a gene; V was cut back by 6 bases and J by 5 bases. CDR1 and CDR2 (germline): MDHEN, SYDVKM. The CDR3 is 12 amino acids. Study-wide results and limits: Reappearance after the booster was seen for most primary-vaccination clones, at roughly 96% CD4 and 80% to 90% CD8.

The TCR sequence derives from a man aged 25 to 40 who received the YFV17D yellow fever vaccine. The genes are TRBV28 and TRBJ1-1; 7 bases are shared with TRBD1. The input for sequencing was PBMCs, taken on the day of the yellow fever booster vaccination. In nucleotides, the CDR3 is TGTGCCAGCAGGACAGGGAGGACTGAAGCTTTCTTT. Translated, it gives CASRTGRTEAFF.